This T cell receptor (beta chain) was documented in a study of molecular identifiers for immune sequencing clone quantification. Findings and caveats of the study: For highly expanded clones, sizes could be underestimated when identical TCR molecules share a barcode.

This clonotype appeared many times. No antigen is known for it. The germline CDR1 and CDR2 sequences are MNHEY and SVGAGI. The CDR3 covers 16 residues. V lost 0 bases, J lost 1 base, and 11 bases lay in between. Libraries of bulk TCR were made by previously described methods (with listed TCR primers). Each CDR3 protein gets one entry after TCRdb re-called the PCR reads with MiXCR. The table lists about 510,000 distinct CDR3 sequences, around 21% of them singletons. This chain links TRBV6-5 with TRBJ2-3; no clear D gene. Specimen: naive CD8+ T cells from blood, with Jurkat cell RNA spiked in. The sample's subset: FACS-sorted CD8+CD4-CCR7+CD45RA+ naive T cells. The clonotype comes from a human donor in good health. Some libraries in this study had Jurkat cell RNA spiked in. The DNA of the CDR3 is TGTGCCAGCAGTTACTCTGCCAGTGAAGGCACAGATACGCAGTATTTT. This translates into CASSYSASEGTDTQYF.